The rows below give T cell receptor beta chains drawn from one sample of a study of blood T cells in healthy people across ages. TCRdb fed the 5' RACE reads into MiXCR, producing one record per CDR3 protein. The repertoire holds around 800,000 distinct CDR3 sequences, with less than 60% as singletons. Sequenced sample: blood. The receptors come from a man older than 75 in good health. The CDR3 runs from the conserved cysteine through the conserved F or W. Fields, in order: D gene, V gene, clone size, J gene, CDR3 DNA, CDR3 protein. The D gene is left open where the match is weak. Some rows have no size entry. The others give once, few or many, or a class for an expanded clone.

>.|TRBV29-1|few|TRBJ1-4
TGCAGCGTTGGGGCGACGGGGGGGAATGAAAAACTGTTTTTT
CSVGATGGNEKLFF
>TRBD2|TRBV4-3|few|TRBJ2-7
TGCGCCAGCAGCCAAGATCGGTCTAGCGGGAGTTCTAATCCGCTCGAGCAGTACTTC
CASSQDRSSGSSNPLEQYF
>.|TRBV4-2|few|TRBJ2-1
TGTGCCAGCAGCCAAGATCTTCAAGGGGGTATCGACAATGAGCAGTTCTTC
CASSQDLQGGIDNEQFF
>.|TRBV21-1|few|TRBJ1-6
TGTGCCAGCAGCAACTACCGGGACGGTCTCTATAGCTCCTATAATTCACCCCTCCACTTT
CASSNYRDGLYSSYNSPLHF
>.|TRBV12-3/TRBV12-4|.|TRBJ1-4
TGTGCCAGCAGTTTATACAGCCAGGGAAGAGAAAAACTGTTTTTT
CASSLYSQGREKLFF
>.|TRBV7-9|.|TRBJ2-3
TGTGCCAGCAGCTTAGAGTTGGATAGCTGGCATACGCAGTATTTT
CASSLELDSWHTQYF
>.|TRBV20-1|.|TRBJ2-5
TGCAGTGCTAGAGATGGCAGCACGCATCCGGGGAATGAGCAGTACTTC
CSARDGSTHPGNEQYF
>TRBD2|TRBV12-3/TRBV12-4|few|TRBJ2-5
TGTGCCAGCAGCCGAACGATGGGCCGGACTAGCGGGGAAGAGACCCAGTACTTC
CASSRTMGRTSGEETQYF
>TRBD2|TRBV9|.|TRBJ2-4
TGTGCCAGCAGCGAAGGACTAGCGGAAAACATTCTGTACTTC
CASSEGLAENILYF
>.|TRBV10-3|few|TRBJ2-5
TGTGCCATCAGTGATAGCGGCTCCCAAGAGACCCAGTACTTC
CAISDSGSQETQYF
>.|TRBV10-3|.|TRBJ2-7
TGTGCCATCAGTGAGTCTGGGGCCTACTACGAGCAGTACTTC
CAISESGAYYEQYF
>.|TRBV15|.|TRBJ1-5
TGTGCCACCAGCAGTGGGGGGCGTGATCAGCCCCAGCATTTT
CATSSGGRDQPQHF
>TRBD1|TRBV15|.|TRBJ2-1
TGTGCCACCAGCAGAGCAGGGGGCGGAGTAAGAAATGAGCAGTTCTTC
CATSRAGGGVRNEQFF
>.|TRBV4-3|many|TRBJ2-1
TGTGCCAGCAGTCAGGTCTCCTACAATGAGCAGTTCTTC
CASSQVSYNEQFF
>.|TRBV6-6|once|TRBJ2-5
TGTGCCAGCACCCCCGAAGTACAAGAGACCCAGTACTTC
CASTPEVQETQYF
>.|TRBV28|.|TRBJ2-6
TGTGCCAGCAGTTTACATGCAGGGGTGGATGGGGCCAACGTCCTGACTTTC
CASSLHAGVDGANVLTF
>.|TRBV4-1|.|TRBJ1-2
TGCGCCAGCAGTATGGACGGCTATGGCTACACCTTC
CASSMDGYGYTF
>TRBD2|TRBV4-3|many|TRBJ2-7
TGTGCCAGCAGCCAAGGACTAGCGGGGACCTACGAGCAGTACTTC
CASSQGLAGTYEQYF
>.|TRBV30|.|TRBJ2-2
TGTGCCTGGAGTGTACAGCTTGAGCGCGGGGAGCTGTTTTTT
CAWSVQLERGELFF
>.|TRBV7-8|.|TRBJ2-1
TGTGCCAGCAGCTTAGCTTCTGGGGCACGGCACAATGAGCAGTTCTTC
CASSLASGARHNEQFF
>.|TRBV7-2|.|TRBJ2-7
TGTGCCAGCAGCTTAGAGGGACTGTACAATGAGCAGTACTTC
CASSLEGLYNEQYF
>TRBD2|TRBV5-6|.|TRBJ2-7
TGTGCCAGCAGCTTCGGGGGAGGGCCTCGGGATGAGCAGTACTTC
CASSFGGGPRDEQYF
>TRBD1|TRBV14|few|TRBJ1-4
TGTGCCAGCAGCCGGGACAGATCTAATGAAAAACTGTTTTTT
CASSRDRSNEKLFF
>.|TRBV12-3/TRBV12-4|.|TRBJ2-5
TGTGCCAGCAGTTTATCCGTGACCAGCGCGAACCAAGAGACCCAGTACTTC
CASSLSVTSANQETQYF
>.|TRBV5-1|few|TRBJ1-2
TGCGCCAGCAGCTCCTCCACAGGGATGAGCTATGGCTACACCTTC
CASSSSTGMSYGYTF
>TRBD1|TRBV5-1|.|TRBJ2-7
TGCGCCAGCAGCCCGACCAGGGGGCAGCTCTTGGAGCAGTACTTC
CASSPTRGQLLEQYF